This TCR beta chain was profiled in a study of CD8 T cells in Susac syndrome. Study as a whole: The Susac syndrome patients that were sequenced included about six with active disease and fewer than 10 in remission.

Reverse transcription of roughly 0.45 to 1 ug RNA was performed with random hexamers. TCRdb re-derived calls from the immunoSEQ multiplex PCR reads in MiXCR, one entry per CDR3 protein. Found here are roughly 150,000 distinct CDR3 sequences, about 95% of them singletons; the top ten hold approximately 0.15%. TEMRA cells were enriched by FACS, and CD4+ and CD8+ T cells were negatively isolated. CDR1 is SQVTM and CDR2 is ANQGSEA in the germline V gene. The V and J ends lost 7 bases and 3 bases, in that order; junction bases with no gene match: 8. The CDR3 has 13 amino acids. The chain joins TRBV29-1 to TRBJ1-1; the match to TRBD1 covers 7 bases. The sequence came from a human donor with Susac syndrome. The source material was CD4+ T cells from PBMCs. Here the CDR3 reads CSAATGLDTEAFF. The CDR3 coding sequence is TGCAGCGCTGCGACAGGGCTCGACACTGAAGCTTTCTTT.